The sequence of this T cell receptor beta chain was determined in a study of T-cell memory formation after mild COVID-19. Turning to the study itself: Clusters of TCRs were largely donor specific. Broader study findings: Clones from the second wave (peaking day 37) had unconfirmed SARS-CoV-2 specificity. Memory sampled before infection contained some responding clones, suggesting cross-reactive memory joined.

This clonotype was detected many times. Antigen specificity is unknown. The CDR3 is 16 residues long. The germline V gene encodes CDR1 SGHRS and CDR2 YFSETQ. V was clipped by 4 bases and J by 2 bases; unmatched bases: 5. TCRdb reprocessed the 5' RACE reads with MiXCR, giving one entry per CDR3 protein. This table holds 550,000 to 700,000 distinct CDR3 sequences, around 17% found once. The sample consisted of PBMCs or a T cell subset sorted from them (not recorded which). The chain carries TRBV5-1 and TRBJ2-3, with 12 nucleotides matching TRBD2. This receptor was identified in an adult woman who had mild COVID-19 (a few samples of this study predate the infection). Cell type and time point are not known. The CDR3 protein is CASSPRTSGVTDTQYF. The CDR3 DNA sequence: TGCGCCAGCAGCCCAAGGACTAGCGGGGTCACAGATACGCAGTATTTT.